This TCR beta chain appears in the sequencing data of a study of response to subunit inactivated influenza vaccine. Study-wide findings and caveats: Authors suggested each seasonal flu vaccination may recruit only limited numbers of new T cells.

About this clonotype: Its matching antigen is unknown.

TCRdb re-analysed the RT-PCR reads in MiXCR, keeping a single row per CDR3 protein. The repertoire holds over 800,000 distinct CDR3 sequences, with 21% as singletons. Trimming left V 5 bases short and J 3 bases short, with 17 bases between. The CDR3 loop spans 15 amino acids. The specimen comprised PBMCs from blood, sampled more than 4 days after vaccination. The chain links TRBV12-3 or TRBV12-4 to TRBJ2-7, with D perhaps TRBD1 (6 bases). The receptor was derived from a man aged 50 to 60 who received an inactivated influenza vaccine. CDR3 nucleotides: TGTGCCAGCAGTGCATGGACAGCTAGGAACTACGAGCAGTACTTC. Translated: CASSAWTARNYEQYF.